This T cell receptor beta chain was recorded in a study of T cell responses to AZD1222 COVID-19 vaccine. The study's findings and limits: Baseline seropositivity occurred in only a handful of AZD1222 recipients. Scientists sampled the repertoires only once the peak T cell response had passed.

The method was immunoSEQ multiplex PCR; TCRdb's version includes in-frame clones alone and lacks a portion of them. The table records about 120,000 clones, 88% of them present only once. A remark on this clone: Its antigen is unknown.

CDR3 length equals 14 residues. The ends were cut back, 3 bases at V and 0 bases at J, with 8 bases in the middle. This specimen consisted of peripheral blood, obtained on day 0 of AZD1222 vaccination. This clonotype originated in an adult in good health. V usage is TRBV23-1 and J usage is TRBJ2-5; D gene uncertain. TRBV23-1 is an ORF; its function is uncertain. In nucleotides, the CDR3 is TGCGCCAGCAGTCACCAGCAGTACCAAGAGACCCAGTACTTC. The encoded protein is CASSHQQYQETQYF.